What follows are 24 T cell receptor beta chains derived from one specimen sequenced in a study of cytomegalovirus exposure and HLA in healthy donors. The PCR employed 60 Vbeta primers together with 13 Jbeta primers. Clones were sequenced by immunoSEQ multiplex PCR, and TCRdb holds only the in-frame ones, with some missing. Here the sample spans 100,000 to 150,000 clones, around 74% being singletons. The sample consisted of PBMCs. Receptors were obtained from a man aged 55 to 70 in good health and CMV-seropositive.

The V gene is TRBV19, the J gene TRBJ2-3, with 8 nucleotides matching TRBD1. This CDR3 comprises 16 residues. Losses at the gene ends were 3 bases for V and 4 bases for J; bases not matched to a gene: 9. The germline V gene encodes CDR1 LNHDA and CDR2 SQIVND (reference sequence). The CDR3 protein is CASSIGRTGLADTQYF. CDR3 coding DNA: TGTGCCAGTAGTATCGGTCGGACAGGGTTGGCAGATACGCAGTATTTT.

The CDR3 nucleotides read TGTGCCAGTGCCACTAGCGGGAGCTCCGAGCAGTACTTC. Amino acid sequence: CASATSGSSEQYF. V gene TRBV6-5 combines with J gene TRBJ2-7; the match to TRBD2 covers 11 bases. Germline V lookup: CDR1 MNHEY, CDR2 SVGAGI. The CDR3 contains 13 residues. The trim removed 9 bases at V and 6 bases at J, leaving 7 bases unmatched.

This clone was picked up a small number of times. The chain uses TRBV5-1 and TRBJ2-6; D is perhaps TRBD1 (6 bases). V was shortened by 0 bases and J by 4 bases, with 8 bases between the two germline ends. This CDR3 has 15 amino acids. Germline CDR1 reads SGHRS; CDR2 reads YFSETQ. The CDR3 here is CASSLAGAGANVLTF. CDR3 nucleotides: TGCGCCAGCAGCTTGGCAGGGGCCGGGGCCAACGTCCTGACTTTC.

The chain recombines TRBV7-2 with TRBJ2-5; TRBD1 matches at 8 bases. The CDR3 loop spans 13 amino acids. The V and J ends lost 1 base and 7 bases, in that order; junction bases with no gene match: 2. Germline CDR1 is SGHTA and CDR2 is FQGNSA. CDR3 region: CASSLDGTGTQYF. Written as DNA, the CDR3 is TGTGCCAGCAGCTTAGACGGGACAGGGACCCAGTACTTC.

The V call is TRBV11-2, the J call TRBJ1-2; D may be TRBD1 (6 bases). Germline CDR1 and CDR2: SGHAT and FQNNGV. V lost 6 bases to trimming and J lost 8 bases, with 19 bases between them. There are 14 residues in the CDR3. The CDR3 sequence: CASRSTGDTGGYTF. CDR3 bases: TGTGCCAGCAGGTCGACAGGAGATACGGGAGGCTACACCTTC.

Only one count was recorded for this clone. CDR3 region: CASSLETQPEGTQYF. The DNA of the CDR3 is TGCGCCAGCAGCCTTGAAACACAACCCGAGGGGACCCAGTACTTC. The genes are TRBV5-1 and TRBJ2-5; TRBD2 is a possible D gene (5 bases). V was clipped by 4 bases and J by 7 bases, with 20 bases between them. The CDR3 is made up of 15 amino acids. CDR1 is SGHRS and CDR2 is YFSETQ in the germline V gene. Using reference TRBV5-1 and TRBJ2-5 for the parts outside the CDR3, the full variable domain is KAGVTQTPRYLIKTRGQQVTLSCSPISGHRSVSWYQQTPGQGLQFLFEYFSETQRNKGNFPGRFSGRQFSNSRSEMNVSTLELGDSALYLCASSLETQPEGTQYFGPGTRLLVL.

The chain links TRBV6-5 to TRBJ2-1; 8 bases match TRBD1. From germline, CDR1 is MNHEY and CDR2 SVGAGI. The CDR3 contains 13 residues. J gave up 10 bases and V 6 bases, and 8 bases lay outside the gene matches. The CDR3 nucleotides read TGTGCCAGCAGCCCTCGACAGGGGTACGAGCAGTTCTTC. Translated, it gives CASSPRQGYEQFF.

V and J are TRBV30 and TRBJ2-2; perhaps TRBD2 as D (6 bases). The CDR3 loop spans 18 amino acids. With 3 bases removed from V and 0 bases from J, the gap between germline ends came to 20 bases. Germline CDR1 reads GTSNPN; CDR2 reads SVGIG (reference sequence). The CDR3 DNA follows: TGTGCCTGGAGCCATCTTCCGGGGGTAGGGACGAACACCGGGGAGCTGTTTTTT. Translated: CAWSHLPGVGTNTGELFF.

The CDR3 coding sequence is TGTGCCAGTAGTATAGAAACAGAGTATAGCAATCAGCCCCAGCATTTT. Translated, it gives CASSIETEYSNQPQHF. The J gene is TRBJ1-5, the V gene TRBV19, with D unresolved. Germline assignment: CDR1 LNHDA and CDR2 SQIVND (reference sequence). The germline V and J ends were trimmed by 0 bases and 0 bases, with 9 bases remaining between them. CDR3 length: 16 residues.

The chain combines TRBV7-9 with TRBJ2-4, with D uncertain. This CDR3 contains 15 residues. Per germline, CDR1 SEHNR and CDR2 FQNEAQ (reference sequence). The ends were cut back, 1 base at V and 2 bases at J, with 9 bases in the middle. The CDR3 spells CASSLGPVTKNIQYF. The CDR3 region has the DNA TGTGCCAGCAGCTTAGGGCCCGTTACCAAAAACATTCAGTACTTC.

The V gene is TRBV9, the J gene TRBJ1-1; TRBD1 aligns across 8 bases. CDR1 and CDR2 (germline): SGDLS, YYNGEE. The CDR3 sequence is 14 residues long. V dropped 3 bases and J dropped 8; count of bases not matched to a gene: 9. CDR3 residues: CASSARTGPREAFF. The CDR3 DNA is TGTGCCAGCAGCGCCCGGACAGGGCCTAGAGAAGCTTTCTTT.

This clone was detected a few times. The chain uses TRBV29-1 and TRBJ2-1, with D possibly TRBD2 on 6 matching bases. Germline values: CDR1 SQVTM, CDR2 ANQGSEA. This CDR3 is 14 amino acids long. Trimming left V 3 bases short and J 10 bases short, with 19 bases between. In DNA, the CDR3 is TGCAGCGTTGACCTCGGGGGAGCCCCCCGGGAGCAGTTCTTC. Translation gives CSVDLGGAPREQFF.

CDR3 region: CASSPKGQGANGYTF. CDR3 bases: TGTGCCAGCAGCCCCAAGGGACAGGGGGCTAATGGCTACACCTTC. The V gene is TRBV6-5, the J gene TRBJ1-2; 12 bases match TRBD1. This CDR3 contains 15 residues. Trimming at V came to 6 bases and at J to 6 bases, leaving 8 bases not matched to a gene. Germline CDR1 reads MNHEY; CDR2 reads SVGAGI.

This clone was seen a few times. V gene TRBV5-1 combines with J gene TRBJ1-4, with 10 bases fitting TRBD1. The CDR3 sequence is 15 residues long. Germline V lookup: CDR1 SGHRS, CDR2 YFSETQ. J lost 8 bases, V lost 3 bases, and 7 bases had no gene match. The CDR3 here is CASSSGTGDGEKLFF. The CDR3 DNA follows: TGCGCCAGCAGCTCCGGGACAGGGGACGGGGAAAAACTGTTTTTT.

This clone was observed a few times. This chain uses TRBV7-2 with TRBJ1-1, with D hard to call. CDR1 is SGHTA, CDR2 FQGNSA, per germline. This CDR3 region has 14 residues. Trimming removed 3 bases from V and 4 bases from J, with 12 bases in between. The CDR3: CASSFYGVSTEAFF. The CDR3 DNA reads as TGTGCCAGCAGCTTCTACGGGGTAAGCACTGAAGCTTTCTTT.

V and J are TRBV27 and TRBJ2-5; a weak D match, TRBD2 (6 bases). The V gene's germline CDR1 is MNHEY and CDR2 SMNVEV (reference sequence). This CDR3 has 14 residues. Trimming pared 6 bases from V and 1 base from J, leaving 12 bases between. For the CDR3, the DNA is TGTGCCAGCAGGAGGAGGGTCGGCCAAGAGACCCAGTACTTC. This sequence encodes CASRRRVGQETQYF.

The genes are TRBV13 and TRBJ2-1, with TRBD2 matching over 10 bases. CDR1 is PRHDT, CDR2 FYEKMQ, per germline (reference sequence). Trimming took 6 bases from V and 6 from J; bases not matched to a gene: 11. This CDR3 contains 16 residues. This CDR3 is CASRSHQREGFNEQFF. The CDR3 region has the DNA TGTGCCAGCAGGTCCCACCAGCGGGAGGGTTTCAATGAGCAGTTCTTC.

The V call is TRBV2, the J call TRBJ2-5; 10 nucleotides match TRBD2. J gave up 4 bases and V 6 bases, and 11 bases lay outside the gene matches. CDR3 length equals 16 residues. Per the germline V gene, CDR1 is SNHLY and CDR2 is FYNNEI. The CDR3 protein is CASRVRSGGAGETQYF. The CDR3 region has the DNA TGTGCCAGCAGGGTGAGGAGCGGGGGGGCAGGAGAGACCCAGTACTTC.

The genes are TRBV28 and TRBJ2-5, with 15 positions matching TRBD2. Germline lookup yields CDR1 MDHEN and CDR2 SYDVKM. This CDR3 region has 17 residues. The junction had 10 bases not matched to a gene; V was cut back by 6 bases and J by 5 bases. This chain's CDR3 is CASSVGLAGGRGETQYF. CDR3 sequence (DNA): TGTGCCAGCAGCGTGGGACTAGCGGGAGGAAGGGGGGAGACCCAGTACTTC.

This clone was detected once. CDR3 amino acids: CASSPNRVAYEQYF. As DNA, the CDR3 is TGTGCCAGCTCACCGAACAGGGTAGCATACGAGCAGTACTTC. This sequence joins TRBV18 and TRBJ2-7, with a weak D call TRBD1 (6 bases). The CDR3 has 14 amino acids. Per germline, CDR1 KGHSH and CDR2 LQKENI. Trimming removed 3 bases from V and 4 bases from J, with 13 bases in between.

This chain uses TRBV5-5 with TRBJ1-6; 8 bases map to TRBD1. The V gene end was trimmed by 0 bases and the J gene end by 10 bases; junction bases not matched to a gene: 6. Looked up from germline, CDR1 is SGHKS and CDR2 is YYEKEE (reference sequence). This CDR3 comprises 15 residues. The CDR3 bases are TGTGCCAGCAGCTTGGAAGGACAGGGATGGTCACCCCTCCACTTT. As protein: CASSLEGQGWSPLHF.

This clone was counted a few times. V is TRBV19 and J is TRBJ1-2; 7 nucleotides match TRBD1. The CDR3 spans 13 residues. Trimming cost V 9 bases and J 6 bases; bases outside gene matches: 10. Germline CDR1 reads LNHDA; CDR2 reads SQIVND (reference sequence). The CDR3, as DNA: TGTGCCAGGAGGGCAGACAGGGCCGATGGCTACACCTTC. Translated, it gives CARRADRADGYTF.

The chain carries TRBV9 and TRBJ1-4; D may be TRBD1 (6 bases). Trimming shortened V by 2 bases and J by 1 base, and 15 bases separated the two germline ends. Germline V CDR1 and CDR2: SGDLS, YYNGEE. The CDR3 has 17 amino acids. CDR3 bases: TGTGCCAGCAGCGTTTCAGGGGTATGGGGAACTAATGAAAAACTGTTTTTT. Translating it yields CASSVSGVWGTNEKLFF.

This chain uses TRBV6-1 with TRBJ2-3, with D possibly matching TRBD2 (5 bases). This CDR3 comprises 12 residues. Germline CDR1 is MNHNS and CDR2 is SASEGT. The CDR3 reads CATQAGADTQYF. DNA for the CDR3: TGTGCGACTCAGGCGGGTGCAGATACGCAGTATTTT.